The subject of this entry is one T cell receptor beta chain. Its antigen is unidentified. The entry originates in a study of a mutant IDH1 vaccine in newly diagnosed glioma. Specified time point: week 47, end of study. Every vaccine dose comprised 300 ug of mutant IDH1 20-mer peptide plus topical imiquimod. Some clones are missing from TCRdb's copy, which holds only in-frame ones; the method was immunoSEQ multiplex PCR. In the table there are roughly 34,000 clones, more than 65% of which are singletons. The material was PBMCs, obtained from a glioma patient whose treatment included an IDH1 peptide vaccine. This clonotype was obtained from a man younger than 40 with glioma.

Here the CDR3 DNA reads TGTGCCAGCAGTTACACCAGCGGGAGCTATGAGCAGTTCTTC. Its translation: CASSYTSGSYEQFF. The V gene is TRBV6-5, the J gene TRBJ2-1, with TRBD2 matching over 8 bases. Germline V CDR1 and CDR2: MNHEY, SVGAGI. The CDR3 runs to 14 residues. V lost 2 bases to trimming and J lost 8 bases; unmatched junction nucleotides: 5.